These 31 T cell receptor beta chains were all obtained from the same sample, sequenced in a study of technical replicates of blood from several donors. Here immunoSEQ multiplex PCR was the method, and the copy in TCRdb shows in-frame clones only, minus some. The sample lists 80,000 to 95,000 clones; less than 96% were seen once. Sequencing used T cells isolated from PBMCs. These receptors came from a human donor in good health.

The chain couples TRBV30 to TRBJ1-1; D is perhaps TRBD1 (5 bases). Trimming shortened V by 7 bases and J by 8 bases, and 17 bases separated the two germline ends. CDR3 size: 12 residues. The V gene's germline CDR1 is GTSNPN and CDR2 SVGIG (reference sequence). The CDR3 loop is CAYASGPLEAFF. The CDR3 coding sequence is TGTGCCTATGCCTCAGGGCCGCTGGAAGCTTTCTTT.

The chain carries TRBV10-3 and TRBJ2-7, with D possibly TRBD2 on 6 matching bases. CDR1 ENHRY and CDR2 SYGVKD come from the germline V gene. V lost 6 bases to trimming and J lost 2 bases, with 20 bases between them. The CDR3 spans 16 residues. CDR3 nucleotide sequence: TGTGCCATCAGGGCTTCGGACGGAGGGGAGCCCTACGAGCAGTACTTC. It encodes CAIRASDGGEPYEQYF.

The chain carries TRBV9 and TRBJ2-1; 7 bases align to TRBD2. The CDR3 spans 13 residues. With V trimmed by 5 bases and J by 6 bases, 5 bases remained unmatched. The germline V gene encodes CDR1 SGDLS and CDR2 YYNGEE. This CDR3 is CASSDGLGNEQFF. The DNA for the CDR3 is TGTGCCAGCAGTGATGGACTAGGCAATGAGCAGTTCTTC.

Written as DNA, the CDR3 is TGTGCCAGCAGCCCCTCCGGACTGGCTAATGAGCAGTTCTTC. Its translation: CASSPSGLANEQFF. The rearrangement links TRBV7-3 to TRBJ2-1, with a tentative D call TRBD2 (5 bases). Germline V lookup: CDR1 SGHTA, CDR2 FQGTGA. The ends were cut back, 5 bases at V and 7 bases at J, with 15 bases in the middle. CDR3 length: 14 residues.

V is TRBV19 and J is TRBJ1-2; 8 bases agree with TRBD1. Germline V CDR1 and CDR2: LNHDA, SQIVND (reference sequence). The CDR3 length is 14 residues. V lost 7 bases to trimming and J lost 3 bases; unmatched junction nucleotides: 7. The CDR3 DNA reads TGTGCCAGTACCCGGACAGGGTTCGACTATGGCTACACCTTC. This encodes CASTRTGFDYGYTF.

This chain uses TRBV28 with TRBJ2-7; D call uncertain. Germline lookup yields CDR1 MDHEN and CDR2 SYDVKM. This CDR3 has 14 amino acids. Deletions cut 5 bases from V and 2 bases from J, with 13 bases between. Here the CDR3 DNA reads TGTGCCAGCAGTGATTTAGACTGGCCCTACGAGCAGTACTTC. As protein: CASSDLDWPYEQYF.

This clone was detected once. This rearrangement joins TRBV4-1 to TRBJ1-2, with D perhaps matching TRBD1 (5 bases). The V end was cut by 0 bases, the J end by 2 bases, with 7 bases between. The CDR3 runs 14 residues. CDR1 and CDR2 from the germline V gene are MGHRA and YSYEKL. This CDR3 is CASSQDKGNYGYTF. The CDR3, as DNA: TGCGCCAGCAGCCAAGATAAGGGGAACTATGGCTACACCTTC.

The chain is built from TRBV4-3 and TRBJ1-4, with D possibly TRBD1 on 5 matching bases. V was pared by 4 bases and J by 1 base, with 16 bases between. Germline-derived CDR1 and CDR2 are LGHNA and YSLEER. This CDR3 has 17 amino acids. Here the CDR3 reads CASSPRSGLGTNEKLFF. CDR3 nucleotide sequence: TGCGCCAGCAGCCCCCGGTCAGGGTTAGGAACTAATGAAAAACTGTTTTTT.

The rearrangement links TRBV10-3 to TRBJ1-1; D gene ambiguous. The V and J ends lost 4 bases and 4 bases respectively, with 19 bases between them. CDR1 and CDR2 (germline): ENHRY, SYGVKD. The CDR3 covers 16 residues. This chain's CDR3 is CAISVGGISGGTEAFF. In DNA form, the CDR3 reads TGTGCCATCAGTGTGGGAGGCATTTCCGGCGGCACTGAAGCTTTCTTT.

The chain recombines TRBV6-5 with TRBJ1-1; D remains ambiguous. The CDR3 has 16 residues. V was shortened by 0 bases and J by 5 bases, with 16 bases between the two germline ends. The germline gives CDR1 MNHEY, CDR2 SVGAGI. The CDR3 spells CASSYSTGEVGTEAFF. Here the CDR3 DNA reads TGTGCCAGCAGTTACTCGACCGGGGAGGTAGGGACTGAAGCTTTCTTT.

The chain links TRBV7-9 to TRBJ2-7; 10 bases match TRBD1. The CDR3 totals 17 residues. Trimming removed 4 bases from V and 2 bases from J; junction bases left unmatched: 11. Per germline, CDR1 SEHNR and CDR2 FQNEAQ (reference sequence). DNA for the CDR3: TGTGCCAGCAGCTCCGGAGGCCGCGGACAGGGGGCCTACGAGCAGTACTTC. Protein: CASSSGGRGQGAYEQYF.

The V gene is TRBV7-9, the J gene TRBJ2-7; D is unclear. V lost 5 bases, J lost 0 bases, and 5 bases lay in between. This CDR3 has 12 residues. CDR1 SEHNR and CDR2 FQNEAQ come from the germline V gene (reference sequence). The CDR3 sequence is CASSPVSYEQYF. The CDR3 nucleotides read TGTGCCAGCAGCCCAGTCTCCTACGAGCAGTACTTC.

The rearrangement uses TRBV18 and TRBJ1-2, with a possible D match to TRBD1 (6 bases). CDR1 KGHSH and CDR2 LQKENI come from the germline V gene. The CDR3 runs 13 residues. V lost 3 bases to trimming and J lost 4 bases, with 9 bases between them. The CDR3 region has the DNA TGTGCCAGCTCACCTACGACAGGCTATGGCTACACCTTC. Protein product: CASSPTTGYGYTF.

The chain uses TRBV2 and TRBJ2-3; 8 bases match TRBD2. CDR3 length equals 14 residues. V was pared by 6 bases and J by 5 bases, with 7 bases of the junction left unmatched. Germline CDR1 reads SNHLY; CDR2 reads FYNNEI. The chain's CDR3 is CASSPGLVEDTQYF. The CDR3 DNA reads TGTGCCAGCAGCCCGGGACTAGTGGAAGATACGCAGTATTTT.

This chain joins TRBV5-5 and TRBJ2-2; D perhaps matches TRBD2 (6 bases). The CDR3 contains 15 residues. With 2 bases removed from V and 5 bases from J, the gap between germline ends came to 13 bases. CDR1 is SGHKS, CDR2 YYEKEE, per germline (reference sequence). This chain's CDR3 is CASSLSPEGTGELFF. The CDR3 nucleotides read TGTGCCAGCAGCTTAAGTCCGGAGGGGACCGGGGAGCTGTTTTTT.

The chain uses TRBV19 and TRBJ1-2, with 10 nucleotides matching TRBD1. The CDR3 extends over 17 amino acids. Germline CDR1 and CDR2: LNHDA and SQIVND (reference sequence). Trimming at V came to 1 base and at J to 4 bases, leaving 9 bases not matched to a gene. The CDR3 sequence: CASSIVGPGQGSYGYTF. In DNA, the CDR3 is TGTGCCAGTAGTATAGTGGGCCCGGGACAGGGGTCCTATGGCTACACCTTC.

This sequence joins TRBV4-2 and TRBJ1-4, with D uncertain. Trimming pared 0 bases from V and 5 bases from J, leaving 13 bases between. The CDR3 runs 16 residues. Germline assignment: CDR1 LGHNA and CDR2 YNFKEQ. CDR3 bases: TGTGCCAGCAGCCAAGAGTTTCTCTATTTGAATGAAAAACTGTTTTTT. It translates to CASSQEFLYLNEKLFF.

The gene calls are TRBV6-6 and TRBJ2-7; TRBD1 agrees at 10 bases. With V trimmed by 0 bases and J by 4 bases, 3 bases remained unmatched. This CDR3 has 15 amino acids. CDR1 and CDR2 from the germline V gene are MNHNY and SVGAGI (reference sequence). CDR3 coding DNA: TGTGCCAGCAGTTACTCGACAGGGGGCTATTACGAGCAGTACTTC. Translated, it gives CASSYSTGGYYEQYF.

V is TRBV5-1 and J is TRBJ2-7; D gene uncertain. Trimming stripped 4 bases from V and 2 bases from J, with 10 bases between. CDR3 length equals 13 residues. The germline CDR1 and CDR2 sequences are SGHRS and YFSETQ. CDR3 DNA: TGCGCCAGCAGCCCCCTCGAGACCTACGAGCAGTACTTC. It translates to CASSPLETYEQYF.

This clone appeared once. The J gene is TRBJ2-7, the V gene TRBV20-1, with unresolved D. Germline CDR1 and CDR2: DFQATT and SNEGSKA (reference sequence). The germline V and J ends were trimmed by 3 bases and 3 bases, with 6 bases remaining between them. This CDR3 comprises 11 residues. The CDR3 bases are TGCAGTGCTAGTGCAGACTACGAGCAGTACTTC. It specifies CSASADYEQYF.

The chain employs TRBV6-5 and TRBJ1-2; D remains unclear. Trimming removed 5 bases at V and 8 bases at J, with 12 bases between. The CDR3 length is 12 residues. Germline CDR1 and CDR2: MNHEY and SVGAGI. CDR3 bases: TGTGCCAGCAGTACAAAGAGGAACGGCTACACCTTC. Translation gives CASSTKRNGYTF.

V is TRBV19 and J is TRBJ2-7, with TRBD2 identical over 10 bases. The ends lost 1 base at V and 4 bases at J; junction bases unmatched: 10. CDR1 LNHDA and CDR2 SQIVND come from the germline V gene (reference sequence). This CDR3 spans 17 amino acids. The CDR3 nucleotides read TGTGCCAGTAGTATAGTAGCCCTAGCGGGAGTTAGGTACGAGCAGTACTTC. Translating gives CASSIVALAGVRYEQYF.

The CDR3 protein is CASSYTGDEKLFF. The CDR3 nucleotides read TGTGCCAGCAGTTACACAGGGGATGAAAAACTGTTTTTT. This chain uses TRBV6-5 with TRBJ1-4; 7 nucleotides align to TRBD1. This CDR3 has 13 amino acids. V trimming: 2 bases; J trimming: 6 bases; junction bases outside the gene matches: 0. Germline V CDR1 and CDR2: MNHEY, SVGAGI.

This chain links TRBV2 with TRBJ1-5; D not resolved. Germline assignment: CDR1 SNHLY and CDR2 FYNNEI. This CDR3 spans 13 amino acids. V dropped 4 bases and J dropped 7 bases, with 11 bases sitting between them. The CDR3: CASSVRGSQPQHF. CDR3 DNA: TGTGCCAGCAGTGTACGGGGAAGCCAGCCCCAGCATTTT.

This chain uses TRBV27 with TRBJ2-3; TRBD2 matches 8 bases. This CDR3 spans 16 amino acids. V gave up 0 bases and J gave up 2 bases; unmatched junction bases: 4. Germline V gene lookup returns CDR1 MNHEY and CDR2 SMNVEV (reference sequence). The CDR3 region has the DNA TGTGCCAGCAGTTTATCAGAGCGGGAGATCACAGATACGCAGTATTTT. The encoded protein is CASSLSEREITDTQYF.

This sequence joins TRBV5-4 and TRBJ2-3, with D hard to call. Looked up from germline, CDR1 is SGHNT and CDR2 is YYREEE (reference sequence). V lost 4 bases and J lost 4, with 13 bases in between. The CDR3 contains 14 residues. DNA of the CDR3: TGTGCCAGCAGCCAGGTGGGCCTCCCAGATACGCAGTATTTT. This translates into CASSQVGLPDTQYF.

This sequence joins TRBV10-3 and TRBJ2-5; perhaps TRBD1 as D (5 bases). The CDR3 runs to 14 residues. Germline assignment: CDR1 ENHRY and CDR2 SYGVKD. Trimming stripped 0 bases from V and 3 bases from J, with 8 bases between. CDR3 amino acids: CAISESTVEETQYF. Written as DNA, the CDR3 is TGTGCCATCAGTGAGTCGACAGTAGAAGAGACCCAGTACTTC.

The chain carries TRBV5-1 and TRBJ2-7; D might be TRBD2 (7 bases). CDR1 is SGHRS and CDR2 is YFSETQ in the germline V gene. The CDR3 is 13 amino acids. Trimming pared 0 bases from V and 5 bases from J, leaving 9 bases between. The CDR3 nucleotides are TGCGCCAGCAGCTTGGTAGGGGGGGACGAGCAGTACTTC. Residues: CASSLVGGDEQYF. Complete variable domain (other parts from reference TRBV5-1 and TRBJ2-7): KAGVTQTPRYLIKTRGQQVTLSCSPISGHRSVSWYQQTPGQGLQFLFEYFSETQRNKGNFPGRFSGRQFSNSRSEMNVSTLELGDSALYLCASSLVGGDEQYFGPGTRLTVT.

This clone was seen once. The V call is TRBV5-4, the J call TRBJ2-1, with 12 bases identical to TRBD2. The germline V gene encodes CDR1 SGHNT and CDR2 YYREEE (reference sequence). This CDR3 region has 14 residues. V gave up 4 bases and J gave up 8 bases; unmatched junction bases: 4. The CDR3 here is CASSPSGRAYEQFF. CDR3 coding DNA: TGTGCCAGCAGCCCTAGCGGGAGGGCCTATGAGCAGTTCTTC.

In this sample, this clone turned up once. CDR3 coding DNA: TGTGCCAGCAGCTTGAGGATGAGGAGGGAGCAGTTCTTC. Its protein is CASSLRMRREQFF. The chain recombines TRBV13 with TRBJ2-1; a possible D gene is TRBD2 (5 bases). Deletions cut 3 bases from V and 10 bases from J, with 13 bases between. Germline-derived CDR1 and CDR2 are PRHDT and FYEKMQ (reference sequence). This CDR3 region has 13 residues.

The rearrangement joins TRBV15 to TRBJ1-4; maybe TRBD1 (5 bases). The germline gives CDR1 LNHNV, CDR2 YYDKDF (reference sequence). V was clipped by 3 bases and J by 4 bases, with 9 bases between them. The CDR3 contains 14 residues. CDR3 DNA sequence: TGTGCCACCAGCAGGACAGACCATAATGAAAAACTGTTTTTT. It encodes CATSRTDHNEKLFF.